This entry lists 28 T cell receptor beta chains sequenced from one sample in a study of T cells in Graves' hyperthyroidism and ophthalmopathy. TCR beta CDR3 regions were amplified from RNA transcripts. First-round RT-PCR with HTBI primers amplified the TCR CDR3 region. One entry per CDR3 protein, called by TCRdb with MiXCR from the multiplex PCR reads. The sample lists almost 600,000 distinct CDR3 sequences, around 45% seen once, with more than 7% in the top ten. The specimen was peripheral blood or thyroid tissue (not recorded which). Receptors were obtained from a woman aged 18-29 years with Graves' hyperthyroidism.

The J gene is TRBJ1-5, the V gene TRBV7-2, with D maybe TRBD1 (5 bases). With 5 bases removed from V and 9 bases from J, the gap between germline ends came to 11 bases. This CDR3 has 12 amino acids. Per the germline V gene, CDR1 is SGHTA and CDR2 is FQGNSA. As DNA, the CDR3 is TGTGCCAGCAGCCTAGGAGGGGCGCCCCAGCATTTT. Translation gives CASSLGGAPQHF.

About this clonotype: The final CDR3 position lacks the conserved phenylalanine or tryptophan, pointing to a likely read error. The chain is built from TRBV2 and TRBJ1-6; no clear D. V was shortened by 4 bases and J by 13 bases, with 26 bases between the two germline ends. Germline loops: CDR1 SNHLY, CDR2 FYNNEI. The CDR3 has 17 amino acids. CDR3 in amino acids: CASSALGLFTGYPPLHS. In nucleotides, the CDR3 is TGTGCCAGCAGTGCGCTGGGTTTGTTCACGGGATACCCCCCCCTCCACTCT.

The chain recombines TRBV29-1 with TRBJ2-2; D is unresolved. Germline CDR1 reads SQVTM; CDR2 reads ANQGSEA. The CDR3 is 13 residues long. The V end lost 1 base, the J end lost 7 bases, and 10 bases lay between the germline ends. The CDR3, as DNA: TGCAGCGTTGAAGGGGAAGGTAGCGGGGAGCTGTTTTTT. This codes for CSVEGEGSGELFF.

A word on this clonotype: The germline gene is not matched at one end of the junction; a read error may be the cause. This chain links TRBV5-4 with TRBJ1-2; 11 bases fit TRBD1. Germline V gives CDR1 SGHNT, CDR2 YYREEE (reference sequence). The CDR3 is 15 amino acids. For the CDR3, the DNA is TGTGCCAGCAGCTCGGACAGGGGGCTCTGGTGGACTGAAGCTTTC. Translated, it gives CASSSDRGLWWTEAF.

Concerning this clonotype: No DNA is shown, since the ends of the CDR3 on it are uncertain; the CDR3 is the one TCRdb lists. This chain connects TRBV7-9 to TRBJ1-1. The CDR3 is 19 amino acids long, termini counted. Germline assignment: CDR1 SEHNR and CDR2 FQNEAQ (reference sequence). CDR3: CASSIYLCSVEDRNTEAFF.

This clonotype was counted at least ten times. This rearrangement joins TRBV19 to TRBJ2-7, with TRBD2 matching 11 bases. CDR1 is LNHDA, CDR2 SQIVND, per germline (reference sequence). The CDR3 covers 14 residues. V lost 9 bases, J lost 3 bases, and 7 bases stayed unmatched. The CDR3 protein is CASRRLAGSYEQYF. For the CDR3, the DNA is TGTGCCAGCAGGAGACTAGCGGGGAGCTACGAGCAGTACTTC.

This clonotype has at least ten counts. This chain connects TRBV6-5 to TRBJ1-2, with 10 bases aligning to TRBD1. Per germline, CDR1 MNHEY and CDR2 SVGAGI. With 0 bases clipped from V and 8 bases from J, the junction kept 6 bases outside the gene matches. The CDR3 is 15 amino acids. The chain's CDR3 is CASSYSTGGIGGYTF. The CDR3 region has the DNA TGTGCCAGCAGTTACTCGACAGGGGGCATCGGAGGCTACACCTTC.

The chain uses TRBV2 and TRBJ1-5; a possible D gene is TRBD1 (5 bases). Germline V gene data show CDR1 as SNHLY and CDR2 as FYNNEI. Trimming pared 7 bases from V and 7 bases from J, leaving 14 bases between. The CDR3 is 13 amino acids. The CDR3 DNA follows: TGTGCCAGCACCGTCTGGGGGACCCAGCCCCAGCATTTT. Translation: CASTVWGTQPQHF.

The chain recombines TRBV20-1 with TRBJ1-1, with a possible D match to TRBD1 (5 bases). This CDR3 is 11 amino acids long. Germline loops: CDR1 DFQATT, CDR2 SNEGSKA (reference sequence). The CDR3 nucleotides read TGCAGCCAATCTGGGGGGACTGAAGCTTTCTTT. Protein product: CSQSGGTEAFF.

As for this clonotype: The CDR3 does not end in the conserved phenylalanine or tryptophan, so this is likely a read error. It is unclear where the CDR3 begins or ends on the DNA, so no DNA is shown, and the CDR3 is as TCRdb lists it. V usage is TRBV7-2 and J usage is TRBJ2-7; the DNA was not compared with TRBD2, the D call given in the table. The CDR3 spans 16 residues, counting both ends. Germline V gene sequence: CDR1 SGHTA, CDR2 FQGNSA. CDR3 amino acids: CASSIDRGGRSYEEYL.

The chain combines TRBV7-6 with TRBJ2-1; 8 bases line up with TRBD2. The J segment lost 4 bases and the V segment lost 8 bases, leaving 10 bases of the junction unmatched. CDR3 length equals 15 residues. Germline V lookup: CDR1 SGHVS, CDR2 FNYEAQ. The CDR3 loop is CASSNGLAEYNEQFF. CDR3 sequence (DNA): TGTGCCAGCTCCAACGGACTAGCAGAATACAATGAGCAGTTCTTC.

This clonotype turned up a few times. As DNA, the CDR3 is TGTGCCAGCAGTGACTTAGCGACGGAAGAGACCCAGTACTTC. Its translation is CASSDLATEETQYF. J is TRBJ2-5 and V is TRBV2, with D maybe TRBD2 (5 bases). The CDR3 contains 14 residues. The germline V gene has CDR1 SNHLY and CDR2 FYNNEI. V lost 3 bases and J 3 bases, leaving 11 bases between the germline ends.

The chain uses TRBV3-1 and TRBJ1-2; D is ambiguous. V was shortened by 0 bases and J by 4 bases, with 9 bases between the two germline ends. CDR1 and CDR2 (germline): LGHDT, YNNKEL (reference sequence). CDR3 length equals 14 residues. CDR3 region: CASSQDPPLYGYTF. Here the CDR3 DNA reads TGTGCCAGCAGCCAAGATCCGCCGCTCTATGGCTACACCTTC.

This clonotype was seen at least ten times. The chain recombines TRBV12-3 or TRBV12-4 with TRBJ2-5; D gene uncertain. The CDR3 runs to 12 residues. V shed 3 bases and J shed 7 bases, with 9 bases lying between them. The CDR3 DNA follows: TGTGCCAGCAGTTTCGGATCAGGGACCCAGTACTTC. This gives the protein CASSFGSGTQYF.

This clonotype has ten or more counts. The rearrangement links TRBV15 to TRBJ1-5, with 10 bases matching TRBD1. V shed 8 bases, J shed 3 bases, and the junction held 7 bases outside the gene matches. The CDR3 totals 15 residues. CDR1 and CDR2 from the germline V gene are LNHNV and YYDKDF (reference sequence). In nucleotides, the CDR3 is TGTGCCACCCGCTGGGACAGGGGCGTCAATCAGCCCCAGCATTTT. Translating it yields CATRWDRGVNQPQHF.

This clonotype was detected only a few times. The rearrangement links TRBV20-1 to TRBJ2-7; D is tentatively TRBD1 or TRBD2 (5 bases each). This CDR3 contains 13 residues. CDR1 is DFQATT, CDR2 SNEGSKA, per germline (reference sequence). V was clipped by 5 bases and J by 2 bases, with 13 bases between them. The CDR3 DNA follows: TGCAGTGCTCCGCATGGGGGTACCTACGAGCAGTACTTC. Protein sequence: CSAPHGGTYEQYF.

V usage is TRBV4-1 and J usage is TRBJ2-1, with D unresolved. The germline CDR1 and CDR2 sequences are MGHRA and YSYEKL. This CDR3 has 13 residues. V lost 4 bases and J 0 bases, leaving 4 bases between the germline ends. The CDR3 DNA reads TGCGCCAGCAGCCGGCCCTCCTACAATGAGCAGTTCTTC. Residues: CASSRPSYNEQFF.

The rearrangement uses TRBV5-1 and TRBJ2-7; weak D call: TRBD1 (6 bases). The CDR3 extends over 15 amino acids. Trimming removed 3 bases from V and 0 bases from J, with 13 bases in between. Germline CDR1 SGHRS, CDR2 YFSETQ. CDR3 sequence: CASSWGPGASYEQYF. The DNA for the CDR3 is TGCGCCAGCAGCTGGGGCCCAGGGGCCTCCTACGAGCAGTACTTC.

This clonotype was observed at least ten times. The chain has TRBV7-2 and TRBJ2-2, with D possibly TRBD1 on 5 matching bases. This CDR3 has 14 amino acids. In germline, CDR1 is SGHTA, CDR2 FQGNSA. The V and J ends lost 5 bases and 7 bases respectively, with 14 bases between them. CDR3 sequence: CASSTTVGGGELFF. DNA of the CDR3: TGTGCCAGCAGCACGACAGTCGGTGGCGGGGAGCTGTTTTTT.

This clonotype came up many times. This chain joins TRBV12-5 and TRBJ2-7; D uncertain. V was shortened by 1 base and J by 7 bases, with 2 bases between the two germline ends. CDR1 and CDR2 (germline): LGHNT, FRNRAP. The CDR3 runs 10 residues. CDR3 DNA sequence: TGTGCTAGTGGTTTGGGGGAGCAGTACTTC. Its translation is CASGLGEQYF.

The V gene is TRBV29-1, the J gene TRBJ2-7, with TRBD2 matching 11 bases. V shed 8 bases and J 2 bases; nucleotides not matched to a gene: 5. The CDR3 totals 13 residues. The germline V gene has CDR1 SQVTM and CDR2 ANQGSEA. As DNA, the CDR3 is TGCAGCCTACTAGCGGGAGATCCCTACGAGCAGTACTTC. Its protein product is CSLLAGDPYEQYF.

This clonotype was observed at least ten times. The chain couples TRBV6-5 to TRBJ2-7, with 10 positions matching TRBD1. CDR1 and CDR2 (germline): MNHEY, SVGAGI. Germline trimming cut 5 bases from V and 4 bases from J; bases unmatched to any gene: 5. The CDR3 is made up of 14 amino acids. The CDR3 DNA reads TGTGCCAGCAGTCCTTGGGACAGGGGTTACGAGCAGTACTTC. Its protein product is CASSPWDRGYEQYF.

This CDR3 reads CSLEFGGETQYF. CDR3 DNA sequence: TGCAGCTTAGAATTTGGGGGGGAGACCCAGTACTTC. V usage is TRBV29-1 and J usage is TRBJ2-5; possible D gene TRBD2, 6 bases. The V gene's germline CDR1 is SQVTM and CDR2 ANQGSEA. CDR3 size: 12 residues. V was trimmed by 8 bases and J by 5 bases, leaving 15 bases between them. The variable domain in full, completed from reference TRBV29-1 and TRBJ2-5, reads SAVISQKPSRDICQRGTSLTIQCQVDSQVTMMFWYRQQPGQSLTLIATANQGSEATYESGFVIDKFPISRPNLTFSTLTVSNMSPEDSSIYLCSLEFGGETQYFGPGTRLLVL.

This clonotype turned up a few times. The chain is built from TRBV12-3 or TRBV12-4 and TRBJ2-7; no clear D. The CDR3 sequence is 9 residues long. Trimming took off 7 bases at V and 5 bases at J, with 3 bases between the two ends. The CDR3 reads CASTNEQYF. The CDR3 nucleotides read TGTGCCAGCACCAACGAGCAGTACTTC.

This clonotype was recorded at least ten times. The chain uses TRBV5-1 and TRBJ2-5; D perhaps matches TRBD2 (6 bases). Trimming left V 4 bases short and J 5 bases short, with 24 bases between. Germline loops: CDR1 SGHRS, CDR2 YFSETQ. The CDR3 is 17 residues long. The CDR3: CASSPDPLATLFETQYF. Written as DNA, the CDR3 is TGCGCCAGCAGCCCCGACCCGCTAGCGACCCTTTTCGAGACCCAGTACTTC.

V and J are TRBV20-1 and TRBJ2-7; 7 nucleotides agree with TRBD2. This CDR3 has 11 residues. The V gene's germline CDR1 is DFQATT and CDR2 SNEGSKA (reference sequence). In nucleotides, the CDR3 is TGCAGCTCGGGGGAGGGCTACGAGCAGTACTTC. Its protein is CSSGEGYEQYF.

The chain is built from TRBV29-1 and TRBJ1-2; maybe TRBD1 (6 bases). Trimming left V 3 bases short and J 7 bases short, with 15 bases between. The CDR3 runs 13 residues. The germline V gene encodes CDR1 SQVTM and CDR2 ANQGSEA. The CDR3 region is CSVEEPGAVGYTF. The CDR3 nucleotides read TGCAGCGTTGAGGAACCGGGGGCTGTTGGCTACACCTTC.

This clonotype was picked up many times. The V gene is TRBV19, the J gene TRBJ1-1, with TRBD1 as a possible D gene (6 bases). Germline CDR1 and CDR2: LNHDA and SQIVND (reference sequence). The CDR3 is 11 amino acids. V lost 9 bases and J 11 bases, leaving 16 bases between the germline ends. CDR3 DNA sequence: TGTGCCAGCCTCGAAGGGGGGGCGGCTTTCTTT. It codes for CASLEGGAAFF.